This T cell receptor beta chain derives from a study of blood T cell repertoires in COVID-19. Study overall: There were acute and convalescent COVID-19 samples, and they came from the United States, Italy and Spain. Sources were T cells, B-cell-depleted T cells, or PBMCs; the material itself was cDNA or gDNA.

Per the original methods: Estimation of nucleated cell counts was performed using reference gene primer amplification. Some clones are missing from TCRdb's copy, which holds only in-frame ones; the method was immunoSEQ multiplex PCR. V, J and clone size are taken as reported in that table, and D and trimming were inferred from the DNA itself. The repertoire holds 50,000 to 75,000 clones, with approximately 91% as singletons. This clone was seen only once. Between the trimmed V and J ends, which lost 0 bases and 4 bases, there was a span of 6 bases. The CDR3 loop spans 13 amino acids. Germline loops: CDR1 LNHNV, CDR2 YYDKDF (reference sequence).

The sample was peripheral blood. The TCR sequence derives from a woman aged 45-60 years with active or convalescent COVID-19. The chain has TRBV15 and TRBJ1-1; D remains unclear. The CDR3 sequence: CATSRDEGTEAFF. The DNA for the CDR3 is TGTGCCACCAGCAGAGACGAGGGCACTGAAGCTTTCTTT.